This T cell receptor beta chain comes out of a study of spatial heterogeneity in lung cancer. Whole-study context: Consistently, beta-chain sequences turned up in larger numbers than alpha-chain sequences did. As counted in raw reads, each unique TCR and UMI combination appeared more than ten times on average.

Trimming took 11 bases from V and 0 from J, leaving 7 bases between them. The CDR3 is made up of 11 amino acids. Germline V CDR1 and CDR2: MDHEN, SYDVKM. Each CDR3 protein gets one entry after TCRdb re-called the 5' RACE reads with MiXCR. The table shows roughly 91,000 distinct CDR3 sequences, with approximately 20% occurring only once. This sample's time point: sample taken at primary tumor resection. Without sorting, whole RNA was sequenced from tumor, nontumor lung or frozen PBMC. The donors were 72 patients with non-small cell lung cancer that was early-stage and untreated. This clonotype occurred a few times.

This material consisted of PBMCs, taken at surgery. The chain couples TRBV28 to TRBJ1-2; D not resolved. The TCR originated in a male donor with early-stage non-small cell lung cancer. Written as DNA, the CDR3 is TGTGCCGCCAGAGCTAACTATGGCTACACCTTC. Amino acid sequence: CAARANYGYTF.